The source of this T cell receptor beta chain is a study of CD8 T cells in ankylosing spondylitis. Whole-study findings and limits: Several highly homologous variants made up a TCR beta motif, and this motif appeared characteristic of ankylosing spondylitis blood. Disease-linked clones displayed a CD8+ phenotype and appeared relatively rarely in peripheral blood. Reportedly, significant enrichment of disease-linked clones occurred in matched ankylosing spondylitis synovial fluid.

Of note for this clonotype: The antigen is not known.

The CDR3 has 13 residues. V was clipped by 3 bases and J by 6 bases, with 8 bases between them. TCRdb reprocessed the 5' RACE reads via MiXCR and lists one record per CDR3 protein. The sample lists almost 400,000 distinct CDR3 sequences, about a fifth occurring once. Sequencing was done on a sample of blood, either unsorted or a sorted T cell fraction (not recorded which). The chain recombines TRBV12-3 or TRBV12-4 with TRBJ2-2, with unresolved D. The sequence was collected from a male donor with ankylosing spondylitis. The CDR3 sequence: CASSFLAPGELFF. As DNA, the CDR3 is TGTGCCAGCAGTTTTTTAGCTCCCGGGGAGCTGTTTTTT.